One sample yielded the 10 T cell receptor beta chains listed below, sequenced in a study of T cell repertoires in cytomegalovirus infection. One entry per CDR3 protein, called by TCRdb with MiXCR from the reads. The sample carries 110,000 to 150,000 distinct CDR3 sequences, about 6.1% recorded once. Sequencing input: PBMCs. These receptors all stem from a human donor in good health (CMV status not recorded). Some clones in this sample may be carry-over from other donors' samples.

Ten or more counts support this clonotype. A read error may produce the germline difference seen at one junction end. The rearrangement joins TRBV12-3 or TRBV12-4 to TRBJ2-2, with a tentative D call TRBD1 (5 bases). The CDR3 runs 15 residues. The CDR3 protein is CASTLGALHTGELFF. CDR3 DNA: TGTGCCAGCACTTTAGGGGCACTGCACACCGGGGAGCTGTTTTTT.

At least ten counts were recorded for this clonotype. The J gene is TRBJ1-5, the V gene TRBV7-2, with D tentatively TRBD1 (5 bases). This CDR3 contains 16 residues. Germline values: CDR1 SGHTA, CDR2 FQGNSA. Trimming pared 0 bases from V and 0 bases from J, leaving 9 bases between. The CDR3: CASSLAIGDSNQPQHF. As DNA, the CDR3 is TGTGCCAGCAGCTTAGCAATAGGGGATAGCAATCAGCCCCAGCATTTT.

This clonotype was picked up a small number of times. V is TRBV10-3 and J is TRBJ1-1, with unresolved D. The CDR3 sequence is 13 residues long. V was clipped by 6 bases and J by 5 bases, with 13 bases between them. From germline, CDR1 is ENHRY and CDR2 SYGVKD. The CDR3 loop reads CAIREMGRTEAFF. The CDR3 coding sequence is TGTGCCATCAGGGAAATGGGTCGGACTGAAGCTTTCTTT.

Ten or more counts support this clonotype. The V and J genes are TRBV19 and TRBJ1-1, with a weak D call TRBD1 (5 bases). V was cut by 3 bases and J by 3 bases, with 17 bases left in between. The germline gives CDR1 LNHDA, CDR2 SQIVND (reference sequence). This CDR3 is 16 amino acids long. As DNA, the CDR3 is TGTGCCAGTAGTATCCGATGGACACGCCGGGACACTGAAGCTTTCTTT. Its translation is CASSIRWTRRDTEAFF.

In this sample, this clonotype turned up many times. The chain uses TRBV28 and TRBJ1-2, with D possibly matching TRBD1 (5 bases). The CDR3 is 15 amino acids. CDR1 MDHEN and CDR2 SYDVKM come from the germline V gene. Trimming took 5 bases from V and 6 from J, leaving 19 bases between them. DNA for the CDR3: TGTGCCAGCAGTCCCCCAACCGGGGGGGAAAATGGCTACACCTTC. It translates to CASSPPTGGENGYTF.

This clonotype was picked up many times. The rearrangement uses TRBV7-8 and TRBJ2-5; 8 bases agree with TRBD2. The CDR3 extends over 16 amino acids. After removal of 4 bases from V and 3 bases from J, the junction contained 10 bases not matched to a gene. From germline, CDR1 is SGHVS and CDR2 FQNEAQ. CDR3 coding DNA: TGTGCCAGCAGCTCCTCGGGGACTAGTGTTAAAGAGACCCAGTACTTC. Its translation: CASSSSGTSVKETQYF.

This clonotype was seen at least ten times. V is TRBV19 and J is TRBJ2-1; D gene ambiguous. This CDR3 has 13 amino acids. The V gene's germline CDR1 is LNHDA and CDR2 SQIVND (reference sequence). V was clipped by 2 bases and J by 4 bases, with 6 bases between them. CDR3 bases: TGTGCCAGTAGTATACGCACATACAATGAGCAGTTCTTC. Protein product: CASSIRTYNEQFF.

This clonotype was seen many times. The V gene is TRBV20-1, the J gene TRBJ2-5; no reliable D call. Trimming cost V 2 bases and J 10 bases, with 17 bases left between them. The germline gives CDR1 DFQATT, CDR2 SNEGSKA (reference sequence). The CDR3 totals 13 residues. The CDR3, as DNA: TGCAGTGCTAGACCTGACCTAAGTAGGAGCCAGTACTTC. Translated: CSARPDLSRSQYF.

The genes are TRBV19 and TRBJ1-5; 11 nucleotides line up with TRBD1. Germline V gene data show CDR1 as LNHDA and CDR2 as SQIVND (reference sequence). V was clipped by 8 bases and J by 5 bases; unmatched bases: 5. The CDR3 contains 14 residues. The CDR3 spells CASWGQGDDQPQHF. Written as DNA, the CDR3 is TGTGCCAGTTGGGGACAGGGGGACGATCAGCCCCAGCATTTT.

In its sample, this clonotype was seen many times. This CDR3 reads CASSRLNTEAFF. Here the CDR3 DNA reads TGTGCCAGCAGTCGGTTGAACACTGAAGCTTTCTTT. This chain connects TRBV12-3 or TRBV12-4 to TRBJ1-1; D is unclear. V lost 5 bases, J lost 0 bases, and 4 bases lay in between. This CDR3 has 12 amino acids.